The 17 T cell receptor beta chains presented below share a single source sample, sequenced in a study of shared clonotypes between healthy human individuals. Data came from immunoSEQ multiplex PCR; TCRdb stores just in-frame clones and leaves some out. The sample lists 1.4 million to 1.5 million clones; over 95% were seen once. The sequenced material came from naive CD4+ T cells sorted from blood. Documented subset: CD45RA+ positively selected. Receptors originate from a man aged 30 to 39 in good health.

The chain links TRBV6-6 to TRBJ2-7; 10 nucleotides line up with TRBD2. The CDR3 is 15 amino acids. Per germline, CDR1 MNHNY and CDR2 SVGAGI (reference sequence). J lost 7 bases, V lost 0 bases, and 6 bases had no gene match. In nucleotides, the CDR3 is TGTGCCAGCAGTTACTCGAAGGGACTAGCGAGTGAGCAGTACTTC. This sequence encodes CASSYSKGLASEQYF.

This clone came up once. The rearrangement uses TRBV19 and TRBJ1-2, with a tentative D call TRBD1 (6 bases). Germline-derived CDR1 and CDR2 are LNHDA and SQIVND (reference sequence). The V gene lost 4 bases and the J gene lost 5 bases, with 11 bases spanning the gap. The CDR3 loop spans 13 amino acids. CDR3 in amino acids: CASSTGQLYGYTF. CDR3 coding DNA: TGTGCCAGTAGTACCGGACAGTTATATGGCTACACCTTC.

This chain uses TRBV10-3 with TRBJ1-2, with no clear D. From germline, CDR1 is ENHRY and CDR2 SYGVKD. V shed 3 bases and J shed 5 bases, with 22 bases lying between them. The CDR3 covers 17 residues. The chain's CDR3 is CAISEYMKAETPYGYTF. The DNA of the CDR3 is TGTGCCATCAGTGAATATATGAAGGCGGAAACCCCGTATGGCTACACCTTC.

The chain recombines TRBV7-9 with TRBJ1-3; D ambiguous. Germline V lookup: CDR1 SEHNR, CDR2 FQNEAQ (reference sequence). The CDR3 length is 14 residues. Trimming stripped 1 base from V and 2 bases from J, with 6 bases between. The CDR3 region has the DNA TGTGCCAGCAGCTTAGGCCCCGCTGGAAACACCATATATTTT. Residues: CASSLGPAGNTIYF. The full variable domain, rest sourced from reference TRBV7-9 and TRBJ1-3, is DTGVSQNPRHKITKRGQNVTFRCDPISEHNRLYWYRQTLGQGPEFLTYFQNEAQLEKSRLLSDRFSAERPKGSFSTLEIQRTEQGDSAMYLCASSLGPAGNTIYFGEGSWLTVV.

The rearrangement links TRBV7-8 to TRBJ2-3; a possible D gene is TRBD2 (7 bases). The CDR3 covers 13 residues. Trimming stripped 7 bases from V and 7 bases from J, with 15 bases between. Germline V gives CDR1 SGHVS, CDR2 FQNEAQ. The CDR3: CASMGGARYTQYF. As DNA, the CDR3 is TGTGCCAGCATGGGGGGGGCGAGGTATACGCAGTATTTT. Together with reference TRBV7-8 and TRBJ2-3, the CDR3 gives the full variable domain: GAGVSQSPRYKVAKRGQDVALRCDPISGHVSLFWYQQALGQGPEFLTYFQNEAQLDKSGLPSDRFFAERPEGSVSTLKIQRTQQEDSAVYLCASMGGARYTQYFGPGTRLTVL.

Concerning this clone: In the same sample, other DNA sequences code for this CDR3. The chain links TRBV2 to TRBJ1-5; 7 nucleotides agree with TRBD1. V gave up 5 bases and J gave up 1 base; unmatched junction bases: 5. Germline CDR1 is SNHLY and CDR2 is FYNNEI. The CDR3 length is 15 residues. This CDR3 is CASSRQGGSNQPQHF. The CDR3 DNA is TGTGCCAGCAGTAGGCAGGGGGGCAGCAATCAGCCCCAGCATTTT. Full variable domain (outside the CDR3, taken from reference TRBV2 and TRBJ1-5): EPEVTQTPSHQVTQMGQEVILRCVPISNHLYFYWYRQILGQKVEFLVSFYNNEISEKSEIFDDQFSVERPDGSNFTLKIRSTKLEDSAMYFCASSRQGGSNQPQHFGDGTRLSIL.

This clone was seen only once. The rearrangement uses TRBV5-1 and TRBJ2-3; no definite D call. The CDR3 is made up of 14 amino acids. Per germline, CDR1 SGHRS and CDR2 YFSETQ. V was trimmed by 5 bases and J by 0 bases, leaving 10 bases between them. The CDR3 here is CASRPATSTDTQYF. Written as DNA, the CDR3 is TGCGCCAGCAGACCTGCTACTAGCACAGATACGCAGTATTTT.

This sequence joins TRBV7-2 and TRBJ1-2; TRBD1 might be the D (5 bases). In germline, CDR1 is SGHTA, CDR2 FQGNSA. V lost 4 bases, J lost 5 bases, and 14 bases lay in between. This CDR3 contains 14 residues. CDR3 amino acids: CASSSQSGPYGYTF. The DNA for the CDR3 is TGTGCCAGCAGCTCCCAATCAGGGCCGTATGGCTACACCTTC.

This clone was observed a single time. This chain joins TRBV12-2 and TRBJ1-5; the table gives TRBD1 as D, unverified against the DNA. TRBV12-2 is a recognized pseudogene. This CDR3 is 13 amino acids long. CDR3 nucleotide sequence: TGTGCAAGTCGCTTAGCGAACAGAGAGCCCCAGCATTTT. It specifies CASRLANREPQHF.

The chain uses TRBV4-1 and TRBJ2-1; 15 bases align to TRBD2. Germline V gene sequence: CDR1 MGHRA, CDR2 YSYEKL. The length of the CDR3 is 19 residues. V gave up 4 bases and J gave up 4 bases; unmatched junction bases: 11. The CDR3 loop reads CASSPTSGLAGGSYNEQFF. CDR3 coding DNA: TGCGCCAGCAGCCCTACGTCGGGACTAGCGGGAGGTTCGTACAATGAGCAGTTCTTC.

This rearrangement joins TRBV5-5 to TRBJ1-4, with TRBD1 matching over 7 bases. V trimming: 0 bases; J trimming: 7 bases; junction bases outside the gene matches: 6. Germline assignment: CDR1 SGHKS and CDR2 YYEKEE (reference sequence). This CDR3 is 15 amino acids long. This CDR3 is CASSLVLAGGEKLFF. DNA for the CDR3: TGTGCCAGCAGCTTGGTTTTGGCAGGGGGTGAAAAACTGTTTTTT.

The CDR3 sequence: CASSFTGYNEQFF. The CDR3, as DNA: TGCGCCAGCAGCTTCACCGGTTACAATGAGCAGTTCTTC. The chain links TRBV5-1 to TRBJ2-1; the D is unclear. Per germline, CDR1 SGHRS and CDR2 YFSETQ. The length of the CDR3 is 13 residues. Trimming took 2 bases from V and 4 from J, leaving 7 bases between them.

V and J are TRBV5-6 and TRBJ2-1, with 11 bases that match TRBD2. V shed 5 bases and J 0 bases; nucleotides not matched to a gene: 7. The CDR3 has 17 residues. Germline CDR1 SGHDT, CDR2 YYEEEE. CDR3 nucleotide sequence: TGTGCCAGCAGACCAGCTAGCGGGAGGAACTCCTACAATGAGCAGTTCTTC. The encoded protein is CASRPASGRNSYNEQFF.

The CDR3 region has the DNA TGTGCCAGCAGCCCCCGGGACCCGGATTACAATGAGCAGTTCTTC. Protein: CASSPRDPDYNEQFF. The chain is built from TRBV7-8 and TRBJ2-1; D could derive from TRBD1 or TRBD2 (5 bases each). CDR1 is SGHVS and CDR2 is FQNEAQ in the germline V gene. V was cut by 5 bases and J by 4 bases, with 15 bases left in between. This CDR3 contains 15 residues.

The rearrangement joins TRBV28 to TRBJ1-1; D gene uncertain. V was cut by 2 bases and J by 0 bases, with 13 bases left in between. The CDR3 contains 16 residues. The germline V gene has CDR1 MDHEN and CDR2 SYDVKM. The DNA of the CDR3 is TGTGCCAGCAGTTTACCGACCCAAGGGTTGAACACTGAAGCTTTCTTT. Its protein is CASSLPTQGLNTEAFF.

The chain joins TRBV19 to TRBJ2-7; 8 bases are shared with TRBD1. Germline-derived CDR1 and CDR2 are LNHDA and SQIVND (reference sequence). The CDR3 spans 12 residues. After removal of 9 bases from V and 3 bases from J, the junction contained 4 bases not matched to a gene. The DNA of the CDR3 is TGTGCCAGCTCCGGGACAGGCTACGAGCAGTACTTC. This gives the protein CASSGTGYEQYF.

The chain links TRBV25-1 to TRBJ2-7; D perhaps matches TRBD1 (6 bases). The germline V and J ends were trimmed by 10 bases and 1 base, with 20 bases remaining between them. The CDR3 has 15 amino acids. CDR1 is MGHDK and CDR2 is SYGVNS in the germline V gene. CDR3 DNA: TGTGCCACCACGGGGAGCAGGGGAAGGTCCTACGAGCAGTACTTC. Its protein product is CATTGSRGRSYEQYF.